This TCR beta chain comes out of a study of CD8 T cells in Susac syndrome. RNA, at about 0.45 to 1 ug, was reverse transcribed with random hexamers. Amplification of TCR beta CDR3 used immunoSEQ multiplex PCR across 54 Vbeta and 13 Jbeta. Each CDR3 protein is one row after TCRdb ran MiXCR on the immunoSEQ multiplex PCR reads. The table lists a few hundred thousand distinct CDR3 sequences, roughly 92% of them singletons. Negative isolation was used for CD8+ and CD4+ T cells, and FACS enrichment was applied to TEMRA cells. In this sample, this clonotype turned up once. The germline gives CDR1 SGHTA, CDR2 FQGNSA. Trimming pared 4 bases from V and 4 bases from J, leaving 10 bases between. This CDR3 spans 13 amino acids.

V gene TRBV7-2 combines with J gene TRBJ1-2; D may be TRBD1 (5 bases). Input material: CD8+ T cells from PBMCs. This clonotype was obtained from a human donor with multiple sclerosis. CDR3 sequence (DNA): TGTGCCAGCAGCTCGACCAGGGTCTATGGCTACACCTTC. Encoded protein: CASSSTRVYGYTF.